This TCR beta chain is from a study of spatial heterogeneity in lung cancer. Overall study: PBMC samples from follow-up, when available, were sequenced at a median of approximately 24 months post-resection.

TCRdb recomputed calls from the 5' RACE reads with MiXCR, one row per CDR3 protein. The sample contains 95,000 to 130,000 distinct CDR3 sequences, 9% to 15% of which appear only once. This clonotype was found a few times. Time point noted: blood at routine non-recurrence follow-up after resection. Researchers sequenced whole RNA taken from tumor, nontumor lung or frozen PBMC without sorting. This clonotype was obtained from a male donor with early-stage non-small cell lung cancer. The sequenced sample was PBMCs, obtained at follow-up.

The CDR3 DNA sequence: TGTGCCAGCAGCTCGGCGCTGGGCTCTGGAAACACCATATATTTT. Its translation is CASSSALGSGNTIYF. The J gene is TRBJ1-3, the V gene TRBV11-2; no clear D. This CDR3 has 15 residues. Trimming left V 4 bases short and J 0 bases short, with 10 bases between. The V gene's germline CDR1 is SGHAT and CDR2 FQNNGV.